This entry is about one T cell receptor (beta chain). These data originate in a study of T cell changes during pregnancy in multiple sclerosis. This table comes from immunoSEQ multiplex PCR, and its TCRdb copy is limited to in-frame clones, with some not included. The sample has approximately 43,000 clones; just over 90% are singletons. Specimen: CD8+ T cells from peripheral blood mononuclear cells, collected after pregnancy. This TCR was sampled from a female donor with multiple sclerosis, enrolled in a pregnancy study.

The CDR3 sequence is CASSTPLLETQYF. CDR3 in DNA: TGTGCCAGCAGTACTCCCTTGCTGGAGACCCAGTACTTC. V is TRBV7-9 and J is TRBJ2-5; D call uncertain. Trimming left V 6 bases short and J 5 bases short, with 13 bases between. CDR1 and CDR2 from the germline V gene are SEHNR and FQNEAQ (reference sequence). This CDR3 spans 13 amino acids.